This T cell receptor beta chain was sequenced for a study of spatial heterogeneity in lung cancer. Stated time point: sample taken at primary tumor resection. Whole RNA, which was extracted from tumor, nontumor lung tissue or frozen PBMC, was sequenced without any cell sorting. This clonotype was observed many times. TCRdb reprocessed the 5' RACE reads via MiXCR and lists one record per CDR3 protein. This table has roughly 4,200 distinct CDR3 sequences, about a tenth appearing once. The CDR3 loop spans 19 amino acids. Germline loops: CDR1 SGHTA, CDR2 FQGNSA. With 5 bases clipped from V and 1 base from J, the junction kept 13 bases outside the gene matches.

The receptor was isolated from a male donor with early-stage non-small cell lung cancer. The chain is built from TRBV7-2 and TRBJ2-3; TRBD2 matches at 12 bases. Here the sequenced sample was PBMCs, taken at surgery. Here the CDR3 reads CASSLSSSGGAFRTDTQYF. Here the CDR3 DNA reads TGTGCCAGCAGCCTGTCCTCTAGCGGGGGGGCGTTCCGCACAGATACGCAGTATTTT. The entire variable domain, with the rest obtained from reference TRBV7-2 and TRBJ2-3, is as follows: GAGVSQSPSNKVTEKGKDVELRCDPISGHTALYWYRQSLGQGLEFLIYFQGNSAPDKSGLPSDRFSAERTGGSVSTLTIQRTQQEDSAVYLCASSLSSSGGAFRTDTQYFGPGTRLTVL.